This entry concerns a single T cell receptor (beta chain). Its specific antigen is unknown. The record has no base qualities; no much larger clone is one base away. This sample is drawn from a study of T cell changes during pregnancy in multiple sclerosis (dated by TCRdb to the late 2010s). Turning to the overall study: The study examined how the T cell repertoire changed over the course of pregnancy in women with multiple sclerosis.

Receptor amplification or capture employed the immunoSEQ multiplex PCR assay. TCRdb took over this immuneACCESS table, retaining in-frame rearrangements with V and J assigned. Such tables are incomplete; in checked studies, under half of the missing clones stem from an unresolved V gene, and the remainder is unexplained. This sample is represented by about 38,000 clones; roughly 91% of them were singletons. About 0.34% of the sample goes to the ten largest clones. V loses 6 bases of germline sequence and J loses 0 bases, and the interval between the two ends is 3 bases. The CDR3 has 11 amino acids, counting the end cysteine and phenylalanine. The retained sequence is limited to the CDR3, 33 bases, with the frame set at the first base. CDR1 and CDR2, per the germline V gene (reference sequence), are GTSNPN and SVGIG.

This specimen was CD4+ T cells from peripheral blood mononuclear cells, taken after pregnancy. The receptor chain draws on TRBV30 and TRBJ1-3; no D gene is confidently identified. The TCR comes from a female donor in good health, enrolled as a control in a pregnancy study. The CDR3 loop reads CACNSGNTIYF. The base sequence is TGTGCCTGTAACTCTGGAAACACCATATATTTT.